The TCR beta chain described here comes from a study of cytomegalovirus exposure and HLA in healthy donors. Remarks on this clone: Its antigen is unknown.

Germline CDR1 is SGHTS and CDR2 is YDEGEE. Trimming took 4 bases from V and 7 from J; bases not matched to a gene: 19. The CDR3 loop spans 17 amino acids. Overall study results and limits: It was confirmed in vitro that three of the CMV-associated chains were specific for CMV antigens.

PCR was performed using 60 Vbeta and 13 Jbeta primers. Here immunoSEQ multiplex PCR was the method, and the copy in TCRdb shows in-frame clones only, minus some. The sample gives 150,000 or so clones, approximately 73% of which show up once; approximately 1.6% is in the top ten. Specimen: PBMCs. The chain carries TRBV5-8 and TRBJ1-1; 7 nucleotides line up with TRBD1. This TCR was recovered from a woman aged 18-29 years in good health and CMV-seronegative. The CDR3: CASSPVGGPWVRIEAFF. The CDR3 DNA reads TGTGCCAGCAGCCCAGTAGGGGGCCCTTGGGTACGGATTGAAGCTTTCTTT. Drawing the rest from reference TRBV5-8 and TRBJ1-1, the complete variable domain is EAGVTQSPTHLIKTRGQQATLRCSPISGHTSVYWYQQALGLGLQFLLWYDEGEERNRGNFPPRFSGRQFPNYSSELNVNALELEDSALYLCASSPVGGPWVRIEAFFGQGTRLTVV.